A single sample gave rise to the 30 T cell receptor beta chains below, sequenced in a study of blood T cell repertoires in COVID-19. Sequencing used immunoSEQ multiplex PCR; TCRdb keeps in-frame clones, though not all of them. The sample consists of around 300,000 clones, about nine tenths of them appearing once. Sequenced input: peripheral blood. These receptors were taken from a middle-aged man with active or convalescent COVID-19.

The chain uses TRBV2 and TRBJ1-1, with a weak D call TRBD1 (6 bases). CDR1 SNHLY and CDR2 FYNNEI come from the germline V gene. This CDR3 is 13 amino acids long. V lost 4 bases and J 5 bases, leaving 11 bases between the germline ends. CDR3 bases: TGTGCCAGCAGTGTGGGGGCAGGGACTGAAGCTTTCTTT. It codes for CASSVGAGTEAFF.

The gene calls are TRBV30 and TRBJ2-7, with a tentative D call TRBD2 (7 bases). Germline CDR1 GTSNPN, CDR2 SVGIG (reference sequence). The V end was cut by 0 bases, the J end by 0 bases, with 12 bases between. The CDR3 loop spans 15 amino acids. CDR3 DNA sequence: TGTGCCTGGAGTGTGGGGGGGCGAAGCTCCTACGAGCAGTACTTC. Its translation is CAWSVGGRSSYEQYF.

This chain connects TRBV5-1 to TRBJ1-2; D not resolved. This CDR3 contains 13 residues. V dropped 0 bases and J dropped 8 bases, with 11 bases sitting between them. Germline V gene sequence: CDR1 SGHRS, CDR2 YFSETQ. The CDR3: CASSLAGFEGYTF. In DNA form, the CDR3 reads TGCGCCAGCAGCTTGGCCGGGTTTGAGGGCTACACCTTC.

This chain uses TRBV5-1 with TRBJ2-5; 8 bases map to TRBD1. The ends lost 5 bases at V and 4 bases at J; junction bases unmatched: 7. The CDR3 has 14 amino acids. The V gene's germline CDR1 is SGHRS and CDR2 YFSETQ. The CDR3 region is CASRAGTGGETQYF. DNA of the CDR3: TGCGCCAGCAGAGCCGGGACAGGCGGAGAGACCCAGTACTTC.

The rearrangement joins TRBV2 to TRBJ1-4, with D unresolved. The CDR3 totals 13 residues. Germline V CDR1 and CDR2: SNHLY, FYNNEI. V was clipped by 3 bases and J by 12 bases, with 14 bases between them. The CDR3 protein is CASSEGRLEELFF. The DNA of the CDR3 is TGTGCCAGCAGTGAGGGGAGACTTGAGGAACTGTTTTTT.

The CDR3 DNA follows: TGTGCCAGCAGGACAGGGGCCTACTATGGCTACACCTTC. Its translation: CASRTGAYYGYTF. This chain connects TRBV28 to TRBJ1-2, with TRBD1 matching over 8 bases. This CDR3 comprises 13 residues. V dropped 6 bases and J dropped 3; count of bases not matched to a gene: 3. CDR1 and CDR2 (germline): MDHEN, SYDVKM.

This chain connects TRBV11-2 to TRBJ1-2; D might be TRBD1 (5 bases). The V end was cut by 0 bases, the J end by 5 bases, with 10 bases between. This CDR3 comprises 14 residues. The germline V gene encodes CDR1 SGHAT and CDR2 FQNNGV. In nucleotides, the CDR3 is TGTGCCAGCAGCTTAGAAGCAGGGCCTTATGGCTACACCTTC. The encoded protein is CASSLEAGPYGYTF. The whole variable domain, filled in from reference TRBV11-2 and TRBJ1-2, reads EAGVAQSPRYKIIEKRQSVAFWCNPISGHATLYWYQQILGQGPKLLIQFQNNGVVDDSQLPKDRFSAERLKGVDSTLKIQPAKLEDSAVYLCASSLEAGPYGYTFGSGTRLTVV.

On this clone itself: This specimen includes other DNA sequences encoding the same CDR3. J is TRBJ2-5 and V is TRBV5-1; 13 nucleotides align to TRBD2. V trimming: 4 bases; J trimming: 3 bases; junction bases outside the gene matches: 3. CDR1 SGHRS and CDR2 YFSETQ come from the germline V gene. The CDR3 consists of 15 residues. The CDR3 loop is CASSLGLAGEETQYF. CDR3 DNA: TGCGCCAGCAGCCTAGGACTAGCGGGAGAAGAGACCCAGTACTTC.

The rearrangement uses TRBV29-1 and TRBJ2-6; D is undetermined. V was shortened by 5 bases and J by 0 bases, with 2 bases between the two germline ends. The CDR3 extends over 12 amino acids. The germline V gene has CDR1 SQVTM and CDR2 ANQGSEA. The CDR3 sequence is CSVLSGANVLTF. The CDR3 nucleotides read TGCAGCGTTCTCTCTGGGGCCAACGTCCTGACTTTC.

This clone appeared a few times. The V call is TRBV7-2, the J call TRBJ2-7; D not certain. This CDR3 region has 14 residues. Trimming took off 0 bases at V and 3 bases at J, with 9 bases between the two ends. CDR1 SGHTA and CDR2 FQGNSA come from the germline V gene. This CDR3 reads CASSLARQSYEQYF. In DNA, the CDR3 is TGTGCCAGCAGCTTAGCGCGGCAGAGCTACGAGCAGTACTTC.

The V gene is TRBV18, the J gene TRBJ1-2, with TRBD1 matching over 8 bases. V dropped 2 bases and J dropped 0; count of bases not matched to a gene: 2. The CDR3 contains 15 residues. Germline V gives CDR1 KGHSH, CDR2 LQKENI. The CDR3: CASSPGTGTNYGYTF. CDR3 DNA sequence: TGTGCCAGCTCACCAGGGACAGGAACTAACTATGGCTACACCTTC.

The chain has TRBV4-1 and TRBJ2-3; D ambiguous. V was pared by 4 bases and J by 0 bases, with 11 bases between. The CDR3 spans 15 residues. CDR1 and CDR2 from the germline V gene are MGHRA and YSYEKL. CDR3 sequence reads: CASSPHGLSTDTQYF. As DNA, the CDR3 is TGCGCCAGCAGCCCCCATGGGCTTAGCACAGATACGCAGTATTTT.

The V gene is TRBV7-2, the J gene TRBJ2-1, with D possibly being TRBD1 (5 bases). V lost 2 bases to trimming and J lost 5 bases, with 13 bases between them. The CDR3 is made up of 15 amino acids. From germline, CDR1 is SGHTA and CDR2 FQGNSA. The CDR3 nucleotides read TGTGCCAGCAGCTTATGGCACAGGCCAGACAATGAGCAGTTCTTC. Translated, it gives CASSLWHRPDNEQFF.

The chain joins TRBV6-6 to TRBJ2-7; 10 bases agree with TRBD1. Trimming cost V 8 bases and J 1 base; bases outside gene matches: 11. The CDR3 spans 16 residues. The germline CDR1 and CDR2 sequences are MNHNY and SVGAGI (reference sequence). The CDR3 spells CASLGPVGQGSYEQYF. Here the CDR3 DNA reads TGTGCCAGCCTTGGTCCCGTGGGACAGGGGTCCTACGAGCAGTACTTC.

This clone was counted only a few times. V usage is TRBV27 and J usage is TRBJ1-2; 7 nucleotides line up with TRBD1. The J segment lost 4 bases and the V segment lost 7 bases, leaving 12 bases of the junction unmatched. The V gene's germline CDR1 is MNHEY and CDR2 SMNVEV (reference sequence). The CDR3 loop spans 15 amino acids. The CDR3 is CASIPRQGLSYGYTF. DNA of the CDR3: TGTGCCAGCATTCCGCGACAGGGCCTATCCTATGGCTACACCTTC.

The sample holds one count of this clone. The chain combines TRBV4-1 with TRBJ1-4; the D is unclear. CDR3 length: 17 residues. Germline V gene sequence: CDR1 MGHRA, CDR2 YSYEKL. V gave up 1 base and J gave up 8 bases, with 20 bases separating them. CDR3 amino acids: CASSQGHRRPLLEKLFF. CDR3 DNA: TGCGCCAGCAGCCAAGGACACAGACGGCCACTGTTGGAAAAACTGTTTTTT.

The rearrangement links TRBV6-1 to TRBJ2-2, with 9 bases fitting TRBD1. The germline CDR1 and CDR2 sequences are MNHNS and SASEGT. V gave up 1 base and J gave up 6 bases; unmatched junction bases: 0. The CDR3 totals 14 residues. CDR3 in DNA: TGTGCCAGCAGTGAAGGGACAGGGGCCGGGGAGCTGTTTTTT. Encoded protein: CASSEGTGAGELFF.

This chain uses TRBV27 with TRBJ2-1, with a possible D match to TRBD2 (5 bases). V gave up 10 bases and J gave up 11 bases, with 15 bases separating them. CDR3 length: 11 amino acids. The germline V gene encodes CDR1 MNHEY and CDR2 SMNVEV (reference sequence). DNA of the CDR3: TGTGCCATCGAACGAGGGAGACAGCAGTTCTTC. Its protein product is CAIERGRQQFF.

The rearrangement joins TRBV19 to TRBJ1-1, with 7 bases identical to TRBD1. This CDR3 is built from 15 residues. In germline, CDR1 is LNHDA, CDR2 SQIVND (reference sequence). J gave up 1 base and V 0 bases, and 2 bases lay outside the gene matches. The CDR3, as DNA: TGTGCCAGTAGTATAGAGGGACAGCCGAACACTGAAGCTTTCTTT. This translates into CASSIEGQPNTEAFF.

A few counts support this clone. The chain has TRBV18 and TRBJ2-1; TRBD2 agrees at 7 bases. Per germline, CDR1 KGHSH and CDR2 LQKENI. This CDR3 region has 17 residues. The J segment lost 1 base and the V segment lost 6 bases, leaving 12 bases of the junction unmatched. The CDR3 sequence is CASSPSGLRESYNEQFF. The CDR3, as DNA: TGTGCCAGCTCCCCTTCGGGGCTGCGGGAGTCCTACAATGAGCAGTTCTTC. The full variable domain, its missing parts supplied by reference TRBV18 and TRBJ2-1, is NAGVMQNPRHLVRRRGQEARLRCSPMKGHSHVYWYRQLPEEGLKFMVYLQKENIIDESGMPKERFSAEFPKEGPSILRIQQVVRGDSAAYFCASSPSGLRESYNEQFFGPGTRLTVL.

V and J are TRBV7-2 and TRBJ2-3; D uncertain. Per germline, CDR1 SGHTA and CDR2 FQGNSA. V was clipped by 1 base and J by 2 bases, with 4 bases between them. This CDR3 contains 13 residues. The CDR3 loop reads CASSLELTDTQYF. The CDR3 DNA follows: TGTGCCAGCAGCTTAGAACTCACAGATACGCAGTATTTT.

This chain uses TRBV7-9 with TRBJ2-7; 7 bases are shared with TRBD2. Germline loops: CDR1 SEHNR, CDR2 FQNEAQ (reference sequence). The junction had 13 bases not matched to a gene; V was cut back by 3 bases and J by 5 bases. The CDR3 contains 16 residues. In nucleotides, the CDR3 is TGTGCCAGCAGCTTGGTCCTCCTCCCGGGGGGTGACGAGCAGTACTTC. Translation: CASSLVLLPGGDEQYF.

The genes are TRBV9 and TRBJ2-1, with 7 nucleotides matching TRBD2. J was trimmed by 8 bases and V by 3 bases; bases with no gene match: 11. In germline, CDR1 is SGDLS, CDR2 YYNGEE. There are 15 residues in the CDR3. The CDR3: CASSASGTKGHEQFF. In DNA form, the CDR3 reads TGTGCCAGCAGCGCCTCCGGGACTAAGGGGCATGAGCAGTTCTTC.

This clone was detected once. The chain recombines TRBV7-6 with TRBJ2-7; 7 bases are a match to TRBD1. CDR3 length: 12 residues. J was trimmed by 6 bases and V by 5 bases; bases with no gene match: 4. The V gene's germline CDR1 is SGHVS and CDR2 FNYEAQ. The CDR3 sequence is CASSLTGTEQYF. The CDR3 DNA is TGTGCCAGCAGCCTGACAGGGACCGAGCAGTACTTC.

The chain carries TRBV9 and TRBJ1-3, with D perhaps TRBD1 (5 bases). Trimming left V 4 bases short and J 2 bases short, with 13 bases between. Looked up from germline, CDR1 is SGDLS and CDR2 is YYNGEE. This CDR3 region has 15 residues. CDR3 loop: CASSLGGPTGNTIYF. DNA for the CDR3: TGTGCCAGCAGCTTGGGGGGACCCACTGGAAACACCATATATTTT. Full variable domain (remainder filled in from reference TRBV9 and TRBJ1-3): DSGVTQTPKHLITATGQRVTLRCSPRSGDLSVYWYQQSLDQGLQFLIQYYNGEERAKGNILERFSAQQFPDLHSELNLSSLELGDSALYFCASSLGGPTGNTIYFGEGSWLTVV.

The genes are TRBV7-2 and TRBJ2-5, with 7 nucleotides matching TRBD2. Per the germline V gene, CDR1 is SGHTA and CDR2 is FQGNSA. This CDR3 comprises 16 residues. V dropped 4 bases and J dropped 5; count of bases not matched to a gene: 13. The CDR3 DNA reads TGTGCCAGCAGCTCCACTGGGGGGGGGAATTCGGAGACCCAGTACTTC. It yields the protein CASSSTGGGNSETQYF.

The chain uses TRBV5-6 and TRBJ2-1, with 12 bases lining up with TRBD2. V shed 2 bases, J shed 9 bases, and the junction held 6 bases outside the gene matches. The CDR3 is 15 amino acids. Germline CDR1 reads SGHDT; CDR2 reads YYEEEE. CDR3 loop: CASSLGLAGGGEQFF. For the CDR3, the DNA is TGTGCCAGCAGCTTAGGGCTAGCGGGAGGGGGTGAGCAGTTCTTC.

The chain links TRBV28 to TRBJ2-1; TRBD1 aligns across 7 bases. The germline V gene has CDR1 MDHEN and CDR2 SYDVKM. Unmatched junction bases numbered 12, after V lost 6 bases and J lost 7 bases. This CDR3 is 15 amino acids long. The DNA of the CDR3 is TGTGCCAGCAGGGCAGGGGGTCTTACTAAGAATGAGCAGTTCTTC. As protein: CASRAGGLTKNEQFF.

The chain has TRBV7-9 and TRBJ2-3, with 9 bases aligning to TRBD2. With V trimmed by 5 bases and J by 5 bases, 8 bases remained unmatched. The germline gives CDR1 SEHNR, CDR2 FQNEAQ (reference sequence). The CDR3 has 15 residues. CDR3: CASSPAGGQRDTQYF. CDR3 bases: TGTGCCAGCAGCCCCGCGGGGGGGCAGAGAGATACGCAGTATTTT.

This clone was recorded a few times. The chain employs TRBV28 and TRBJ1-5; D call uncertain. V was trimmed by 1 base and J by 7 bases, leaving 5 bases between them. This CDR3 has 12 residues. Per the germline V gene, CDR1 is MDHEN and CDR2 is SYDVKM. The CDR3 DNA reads TGTGCCAGCAGTTTATATCAGCAGCCCCAGCATTTT. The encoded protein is CASSLYQQPQHF.